One sample yielded the 3 T cell receptor beta chains listed below, sequenced in a study of control samples from healthy donors and cancer patients. Some clones are missing from TCRdb's copy, which holds only in-frame ones; the method was immunoSEQ multiplex PCR. This table holds about 100,000 clones, 80% to 95% found once. Sequencing was performed on blood. Receptor source: a man aged 18 to 30 in good health.

The chain recombines TRBV14 with TRBJ2-3, with unresolved D. V shed 0 bases and J shed 8 bases, with 9 bases lying between them. Germline V gives CDR1 SGHDN, CDR2 FVKESK. CDR3 length equals 13 residues. CDR3 loop: CASSQDLFGTQYF. In nucleotides, the CDR3 is TGTGCCAGCAGCCAAGATCTGTTTGGTACGCAGTATTTT.

This clone was seen only once. V and J are TRBV2 and TRBJ1-1; D is ambiguous. The germline V and J ends were trimmed by 5 bases and 8 bases, with 6 bases remaining between them. There are 10 residues in the CDR3. Looked up from germline, CDR1 is SNHLY and CDR2 is FYNNEI. The DNA of the CDR3 is TGTGCCAGCAGTAGTTTAGAAGCTTTCTTT. Protein: CASSSLEAFF.

V is TRBV28 and J is TRBJ1-2, with 7 bases identical to TRBD1. The V gene's germline CDR1 is MDHEN and CDR2 SYDVKM. After removal of 4 bases from V and 3 bases from J, the junction contained 17 bases not matched to a gene. This CDR3 contains 18 residues. The chain's CDR3 is CASSSDRRQGSGDYGYTF. The DNA of the CDR3 is TGTGCCAGCAGTTCGGACCGTCGACAGGGATCTGGGGACTATGGCTACACCTTC.